Listed below are T cell receptor beta chains from one sample, sequenced in a study of shared clonotypes between healthy human individuals. TCRdb's table, derived via immunoSEQ multiplex PCR, lists solely in-frame clones and lacks some. There are fewer than 2.5 million clones in the sample; 93% occur only once, and roughly 0.39% lies in the top ten. The sample consisted of naive CD4+ T cells from PBMCs. Every receptor here comes from a man between 18 and 35 years old in good health. Some clones in this sample may be carry-over from other donors' samples. The CDR3 runs from the conserved cysteine through the conserved F or W. The order of the fields is J gene, V gene, D gene, clone size, CDR3 protein. D genes are given only for firm matches. Rows give clone size only sometimes, using once, few, many, or a class for an expanded clone.

j_call: TRBJ2-1; v_call: TRBV7-2; d_call: .; clone_size: .; cdr3_aa: CASSSSRAQFF
j_call: TRBJ2-3; v_call: TRBV30; d_call: TRBD2; clone_size: .; cdr3_aa: CAWSPRRGGRQTLTQYF
j_call: TRBJ2-7; v_call: TRBV28; d_call: TRBD2; clone_size: .; cdr3_aa: CASSFGLAASSYEQYF
j_call: TRBJ2-7; v_call: TRBV30; d_call: .; clone_size: .; cdr3_aa: CAWSRGTSYEQYF
j_call: TRBJ2-7; v_call: TRBV11-3; d_call: .; clone_size: .; cdr3_aa: CASSHGTYEQYF
j_call: TRBJ2-7; v_call: TRBV28; d_call: TRBD2; clone_size: .; cdr3_aa: CASRPPGLAGYEQYF
j_call: TRBJ2-5; v_call: TRBV7-3; d_call: .; clone_size: .; cdr3_aa: CASSGTIQETQYF
j_call: TRBJ2-7; v_call: TRBV25-1; d_call: TRBD1; clone_size: .; cdr3_aa: CASSEHLGQGWYEQYF
j_call: TRBJ2-5; v_call: TRBV18; d_call: TRBD1; clone_size: .; cdr3_aa: CASSPRQGRRETQYF
j_call: TRBJ2-3; v_call: TRBV4-3; d_call: TRBD2; clone_size: .; cdr3_aa: CASSQDGREGFQDTQYF
j_call: TRBJ2-1; v_call: TRBV7-9; d_call: .; clone_size: once; cdr3_aa: CAGEIWDEQFF
j_call: TRBJ2-3; v_call: TRBV5-1; d_call: TRBD2; clone_size: .; cdr3_aa: CASSSRLAGGGDTQYF
j_call: TRBJ2-3; v_call: TRBV9; d_call: TRBD2; clone_size: .; cdr3_aa: CASSIAGGDTDTQYF
j_call: TRBJ1-4; v_call: TRBV29-1; d_call: TRBD1; clone_size: .; cdr3_aa: CSASTGGVEKLFF
j_call: TRBJ2-7; v_call: TRBV7-8; d_call: TRBD2; clone_size: once; cdr3_aa: CASSLVGGSSYEQYF
j_call: TRBJ1-3; v_call: TRBV5-1; d_call: .; clone_size: .; cdr3_aa: CASSPRLSSGNTIYF
j_call: TRBJ1-2; v_call: TRBV7-9; d_call: .; clone_size: .; cdr3_aa: CASSFASNYGYTF
j_call: TRBJ1-2; v_call: TRBV21-1; d_call: .; clone_size: .; cdr3_aa: CASSPRWDLGGGPEGYTF
j_call: TRBJ2-7; v_call: TRBV5-4; d_call: .; clone_size: .; cdr3_aa: CASSPSGGNYEQYF
j_call: TRBJ2-5; v_call: TRBV11-2; d_call: .; clone_size: .; cdr3_aa: CASSYLQETQYF
j_call: .; v_call: TRBV29-1; d_call: TRBD1; clone_size: .; cdr3_aa: CSVEWTGRPYEQYF
j_call: TRBJ2-7; v_call: TRBV14; d_call: .; clone_size: .; cdr3_aa: CASSQGGNSYEQYF
j_call: TRBJ1-3; v_call: TRBV21-1; d_call: .; clone_size: .; cdr3_aa: CASRKSSGNTIYF
j_call: TRBJ2-1; v_call: TRBV7-9; d_call: TRBD2; clone_size: .; cdr3_aa: CASRQSRAGVSYNEQFF
j_call: TRBJ2-5; v_call: TRBV18; d_call: TRBD1; clone_size: once; cdr3_aa: CASSPSLRDRQETQYF
j_call: TRBJ2-2; v_call: TRBV28; d_call: .; clone_size: once; cdr3_aa: CASSFPGTNTGELFF
j_call: TRBJ2-7; v_call: TRBV5-1; d_call: .; clone_size: .; cdr3_aa: CASSLGGYEQYF
j_call: TRBJ2-1; v_call: TRBV6-6; d_call: .; clone_size: .; cdr3_aa: CASSYSMQGSNEQFF
j_call: TRBJ1-6; v_call: TRBV6-1; d_call: .; clone_size: .; cdr3_aa: CASALIGVGSPLHF
j_call: TRBJ2-1; v_call: TRBV11-2; d_call: .; clone_size: .; cdr3_aa: CASSSPPRDQFF
j_call: TRBJ2-7; v_call: TRBV28; d_call: .; clone_size: .; cdr3_aa: CASSSWTHLEEQYF
j_call: TRBJ1-4; v_call: TRBV7-2; d_call: .; clone_size: .; cdr3_aa: CASSPLGAARWANEKLFF
j_call: TRBJ1-2; v_call: TRBV27; d_call: .; clone_size: .; cdr3_aa: CASSYTGGRGNYGYTF
j_call: TRBJ2-5; v_call: TRBV4-1; d_call: .; clone_size: .; cdr3_aa: CASSRATGETQYF
j_call: TRBJ1-2; v_call: TRBV7-3; d_call: .; clone_size: .; cdr3_aa: CASSLNQNYGYTF
j_call: TRBJ2-7; v_call: TRBV6-6; d_call: .; clone_size: .; cdr3_aa: CASSYPNGFEQYF
j_call: TRBJ1-2; v_call: TRBV28; d_call: .; clone_size: .; cdr3_aa: CASSFGGGMIYGYTF
j_call: TRBJ2-7; v_call: TRBV27; d_call: TRBD2; clone_size: .; cdr3_aa: CASSQRLAGIYEQYF
j_call: TRBJ1-2; v_call: TRBV9; d_call: .; clone_size: .; cdr3_aa: CASSGLRQTNYGYTF
j_call: TRBJ2-6; v_call: TRBV2; d_call: TRBD1; clone_size: .; cdr3_aa: CASSWGQITGANVLTF
j_call: TRBJ2-3; v_call: TRBV6-1; d_call: .; clone_size: .; cdr3_aa: CASSEARGDTQYF
j_call: TRBJ2-1; v_call: TRBV18; d_call: TRBD1; clone_size: .; cdr3_aa: CASSPGTGLSYNEQFF
j_call: TRBJ2-7; v_call: TRBV29-1; d_call: TRBD2; clone_size: .; cdr3_aa: CSGGGGTYEQYF
j_call: TRBJ2-5; v_call: TRBV7-2; d_call: .; clone_size: .; cdr3_aa: CASSVEGGPGETQYF
j_call: TRBJ1-4; v_call: TRBV19; d_call: .; clone_size: .; cdr3_aa: CASRVDRDEKLFF
j_call: TRBJ2-2; v_call: TRBV7-2; d_call: .; clone_size: .; cdr3_aa: CASSPLGRATGELFF
j_call: TRBJ2-3; v_call: TRBV7-3; d_call: .; clone_size: .; cdr3_aa: CASSRSGSSTDTQYF
j_call: TRBJ2-1; v_call: TRBV6-4; d_call: .; clone_size: once; cdr3_aa: CASSDSGGTYNEQFF
j_call: TRBJ2-1; v_call: TRBV5-1; d_call: TRBD2; clone_size: .; cdr3_aa: CASSLTLAGNYNEQFF
j_call: TRBJ1-5; v_call: TRBV4-1; d_call: .; clone_size: once; cdr3_aa: CASSQDGSRGQPQHF
j_call: TRBJ2-1; v_call: TRBV6-7; d_call: .; clone_size: .; cdr3_aa: CASSYPGVAEYNEQFF
j_call: TRBJ2-3; v_call: TRBV29-1; d_call: .; clone_size: .; cdr3_aa: CSVPRVRDTQYF
j_call: TRBJ1-2; v_call: TRBV7-2; d_call: TRBD1; clone_size: .; cdr3_aa: CASSPSRDRNYGYTF
j_call: TRBJ1-2; v_call: TRBV5-1; d_call: .; clone_size: .; cdr3_aa: CASRHTPGTKYGYTF
j_call: TRBJ2-7; v_call: TRBV18; d_call: TRBD1; clone_size: .; cdr3_aa: CASSLRQGTYEQYF
j_call: TRBJ2-1; v_call: TRBV12-5; d_call: TRBD2; clone_size: .; cdr3_aa: CASGPETSASSYNEQFF
j_call: TRBJ2-5; v_call: TRBV5-1; d_call: .; clone_size: .; cdr3_aa: CASSLAPRGGGEETQYF